This T cell receptor (beta chain) emerged from a study of blood T cell repertoires in COVID-19. Turning to the study itself: Researchers got acute and convalescent COVID-19 samples from the United States, Italy and Spain. The analysed material was cDNA or gDNA that came from T cells, B-cell-depleted T cells, or PBMCs.

Authors' processing steps: Amplification of reference gene primers was used by the study to estimate nucleated cell counts. Profiling relied on immunoSEQ multiplex PCR, and the TCRdb table lists in-frame clones only, not all of them. V, J and clone size reflect that table, while D and trimming were determined from the DNA. The repertoire holds some 87,000 clones, with around 92% as singletons. Germline CDR1 SQVTM, CDR2 ANQGSEA. The CDR3 spans 13 residues. This sequence originates from a woman aged 60-75 years with active COVID-19. V and J are TRBV29-1 and TRBJ2-2; TRBD1 aligns across 8 bases. The specimen sequenced was peripheral blood. The CDR3 region is CGGQGNSGGELFF. The CDR3 DNA sequence: TGCGGAGGACAGGGTAATTCGGGCGGGGAGCTGTTTTTT.